This TCR beta chain derives from a study of blood T cell repertoires in COVID-19. Profiling relied on immunoSEQ multiplex PCR, and the TCRdb table lists in-frame clones only, not all of them. The repertoire consists of over 60,000 clones, with 82% occurring once and the leading ten covering roughly 20%. The V gene end was trimmed by 2 bases and the J gene end by 3 bases; junction bases not matched to a gene: 8. Per the germline V gene, CDR1 is SGHKS and CDR2 is YYEKEE (reference sequence). The CDR3 loop spans 15 amino acids. The sequencing sample was made of peripheral blood. This chain connects TRBV5-5 to TRBJ2-7, with 7 positions matching TRBD1. The clonotype comes from a human donor in a cohort sampled during active COVID-19. The CDR3 nucleotides are TGTGCCAGCAGCTTCCAACAGGGGATCGGCTACGAGCAGTACTTC. This codes for CASSFQQGIGYEQYF.